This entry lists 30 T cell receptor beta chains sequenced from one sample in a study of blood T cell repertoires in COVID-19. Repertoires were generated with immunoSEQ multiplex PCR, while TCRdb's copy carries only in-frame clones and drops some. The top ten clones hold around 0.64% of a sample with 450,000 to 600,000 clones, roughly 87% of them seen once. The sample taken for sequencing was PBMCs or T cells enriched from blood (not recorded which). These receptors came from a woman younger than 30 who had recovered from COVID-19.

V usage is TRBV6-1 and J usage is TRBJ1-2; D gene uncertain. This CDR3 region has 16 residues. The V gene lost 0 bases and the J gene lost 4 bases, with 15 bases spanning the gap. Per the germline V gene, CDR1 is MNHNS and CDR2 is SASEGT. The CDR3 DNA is TGTGCCAGCAGTGAAGCTTTTCATGATGCACTCTATGGCTACACCTTC. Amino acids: CASSEAFHDALYGYTF.

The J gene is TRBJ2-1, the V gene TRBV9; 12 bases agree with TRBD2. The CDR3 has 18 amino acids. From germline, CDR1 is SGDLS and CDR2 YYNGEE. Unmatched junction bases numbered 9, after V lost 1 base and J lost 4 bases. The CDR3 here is CASSVSWGGTSGYNEQFF. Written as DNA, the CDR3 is TGTGCCAGCAGCGTAAGTTGGGGGGGGACTAGCGGGTACAATGAGCAGTTCTTC.

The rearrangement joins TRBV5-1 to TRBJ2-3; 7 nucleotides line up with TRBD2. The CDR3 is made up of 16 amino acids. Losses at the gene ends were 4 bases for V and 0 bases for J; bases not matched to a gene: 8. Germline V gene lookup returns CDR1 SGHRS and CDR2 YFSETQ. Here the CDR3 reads CASSGGTIQSTDTQYF. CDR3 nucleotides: TGCGCCAGCAGCGGTGGGACTATACAGAGCACAGATACGCAGTATTTT. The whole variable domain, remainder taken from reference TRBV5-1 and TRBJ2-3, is KAGVTQTPRYLIKTRGQQVTLSCSPISGHRSVSWYQQTPGQGLQFLFEYFSETQRNKGNFPGRFSGRQFSNSRSEMNVSTLELGDSALYLCASSGGTIQSTDTQYFGPGTRLTVL.

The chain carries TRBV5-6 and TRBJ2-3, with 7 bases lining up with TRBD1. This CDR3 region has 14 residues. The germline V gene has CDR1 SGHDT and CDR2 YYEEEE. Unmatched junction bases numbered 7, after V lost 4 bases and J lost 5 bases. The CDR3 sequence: CASSGGQFLDTQYF. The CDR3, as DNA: TGTGCCAGCAGCGGGGGACAGTTCTTAGATACGCAGTATTTT.

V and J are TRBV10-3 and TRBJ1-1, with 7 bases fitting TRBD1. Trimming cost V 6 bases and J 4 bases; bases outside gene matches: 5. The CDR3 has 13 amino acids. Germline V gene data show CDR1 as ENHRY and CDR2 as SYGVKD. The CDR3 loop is CAISEAGGTEAFF. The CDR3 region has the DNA TGTGCCATCAGCGAAGCAGGGGGCACTGAAGCTTTCTTT.

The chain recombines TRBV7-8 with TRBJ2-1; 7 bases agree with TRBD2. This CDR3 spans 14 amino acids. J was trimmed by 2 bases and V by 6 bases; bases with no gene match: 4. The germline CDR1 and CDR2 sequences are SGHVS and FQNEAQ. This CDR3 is CASRIGGTYNEQFF. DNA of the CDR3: TGTGCCAGCAGAATCGGGGGGACCTACAATGAGCAGTTCTTC. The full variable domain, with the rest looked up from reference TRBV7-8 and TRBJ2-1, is GAGVSQSPRYKVAKRGQDVALRCDPISGHVSLFWYQQALGQGPEFLTYFQNEAQLDKSGLPSDRFFAERPEGSVSTLKIQRTQQEDSAVYLCASRIGGTYNEQFFGPGTRLTVL.

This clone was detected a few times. CDR3 residues: CASSFLGQGPLNYGYTF. The CDR3 nucleotides read TGTGCCAGCAGCTTTCTGGGACAGGGGCCATTGAACTATGGCTACACCTTC. The chain employs TRBV5-4 and TRBJ1-2; 10 bases match TRBD1. CDR3 length: 17 amino acids. The germline V gene has CDR1 SGHNT and CDR2 YYREEE (reference sequence). Trimming took 2 bases from V and 2 from J; bases not matched to a gene: 9. The whole variable domain, remainder taken from reference TRBV5-4 and TRBJ1-2, is ETGVTQSPTHLIKTRGQQVTLRCSSQSGHNTVSWYQQALGQGPQFIFQYYREEENGRGNFPPRFSGLQFPNYSSELNVNALELDDSALYLCASSFLGQGPLNYGYTFGSGTRLTVV.

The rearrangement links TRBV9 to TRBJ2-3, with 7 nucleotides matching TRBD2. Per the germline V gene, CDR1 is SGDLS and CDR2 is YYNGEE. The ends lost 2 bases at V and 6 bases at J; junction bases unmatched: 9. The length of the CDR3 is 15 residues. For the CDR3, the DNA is TGTGCCAGCAGCGTGGTCGGGCGGGGGTTTGATACGCAGTATTTT. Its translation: CASSVVGRGFDTQYF.

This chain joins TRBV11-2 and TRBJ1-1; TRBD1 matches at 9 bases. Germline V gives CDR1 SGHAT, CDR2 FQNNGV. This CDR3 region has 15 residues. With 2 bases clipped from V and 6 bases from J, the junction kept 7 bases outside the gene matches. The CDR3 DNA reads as TGTGCCAGCAGCTTACTACACAGGGGGCGGGCTGAAGCTTTCTTT. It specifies CASSLLHRGRAEAFF.

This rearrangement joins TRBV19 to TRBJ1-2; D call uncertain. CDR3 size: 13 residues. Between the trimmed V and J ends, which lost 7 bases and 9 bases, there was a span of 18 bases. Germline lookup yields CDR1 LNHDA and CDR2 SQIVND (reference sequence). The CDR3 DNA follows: TGTGCCAGTACCTCCCTGGGAGTTGATCGCTACACCTTC. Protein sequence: CASTSLGVDRYTF. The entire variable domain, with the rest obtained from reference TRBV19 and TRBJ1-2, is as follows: DGGITQSPKYLFRKEGQNVTLSCEQNLNHDAMYWYRQDPGQGLRLIYYSQIVNDFQKGDIAEGYSVSREKKESFPLTVTSAQKNPTAFYLCASTSLGVDRYTFGSGTRLTVV.

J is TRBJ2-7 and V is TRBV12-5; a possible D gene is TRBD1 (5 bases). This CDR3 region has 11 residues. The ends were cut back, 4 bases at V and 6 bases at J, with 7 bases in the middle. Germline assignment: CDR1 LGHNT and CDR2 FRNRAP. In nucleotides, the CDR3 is TGTGCTAGTGGTTCTCAGGGCGAGCAGTACTTC. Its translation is CASGSQGEQYF.

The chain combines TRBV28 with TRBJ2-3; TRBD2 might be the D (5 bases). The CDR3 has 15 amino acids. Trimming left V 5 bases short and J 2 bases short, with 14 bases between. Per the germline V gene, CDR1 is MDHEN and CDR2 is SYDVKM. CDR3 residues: CASSVSGRVTDTQYF. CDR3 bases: TGTGCCAGCAGTGTCTCGGGAAGGGTCACAGATACGCAGTATTTT.

This chain's CDR3 is CASSLPGYTEAFF. The CDR3 DNA reads as TGTGCCAGCAGCTTACCTGGCTACACTGAAGCTTTCTTT. J is TRBJ1-1 and V is TRBV7-8; D not certain. Trimming left V 2 bases short and J 3 bases short, with 7 bases between. This CDR3 is built from 13 residues. From germline, CDR1 is SGHVS and CDR2 FQNEAQ.

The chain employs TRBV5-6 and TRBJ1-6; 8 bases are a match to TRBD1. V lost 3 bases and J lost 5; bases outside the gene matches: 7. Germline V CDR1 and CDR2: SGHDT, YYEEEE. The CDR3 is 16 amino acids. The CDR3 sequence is CASSSATGEHNSPLHF. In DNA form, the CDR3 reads TGTGCCAGCAGCTCCGCGACAGGGGAGCATAATTCACCCCTCCACTTT.

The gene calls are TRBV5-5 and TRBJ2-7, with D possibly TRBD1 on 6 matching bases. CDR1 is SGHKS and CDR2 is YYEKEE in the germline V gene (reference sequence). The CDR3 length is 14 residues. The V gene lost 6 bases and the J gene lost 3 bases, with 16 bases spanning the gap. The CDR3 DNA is TGTGCCAGCAACCCCCTCGGACAGCGCTACGAGCAGTACTTC. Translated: CASNPLGQRYEQYF.

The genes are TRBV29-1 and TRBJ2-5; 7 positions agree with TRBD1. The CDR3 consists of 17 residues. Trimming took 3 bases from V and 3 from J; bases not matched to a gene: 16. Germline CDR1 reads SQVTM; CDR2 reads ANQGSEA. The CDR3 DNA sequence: TGCAGCGTTGACACAGGGCCCCCCAAGGGGGCGGAAGAGACCCAGTACTTC. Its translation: CSVDTGPPKGAEETQYF.

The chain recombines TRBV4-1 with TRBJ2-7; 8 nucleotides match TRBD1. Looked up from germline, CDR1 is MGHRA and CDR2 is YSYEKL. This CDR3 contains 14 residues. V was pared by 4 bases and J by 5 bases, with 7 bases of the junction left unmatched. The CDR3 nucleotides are TGCGCCAGCAGCCCTAAGGACAGGGTCAACGAGCAGTACTTC. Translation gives CASSPKDRVNEQYF.

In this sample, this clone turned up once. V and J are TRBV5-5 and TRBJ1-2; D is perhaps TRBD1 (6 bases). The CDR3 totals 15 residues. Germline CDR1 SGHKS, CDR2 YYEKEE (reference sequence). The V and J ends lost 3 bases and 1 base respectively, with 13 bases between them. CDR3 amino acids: CASSSGAGLNYGYTF. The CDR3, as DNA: TGTGCCAGCAGCTCAGGGGCAGGGCTTAACTATGGCTACACCTTC.

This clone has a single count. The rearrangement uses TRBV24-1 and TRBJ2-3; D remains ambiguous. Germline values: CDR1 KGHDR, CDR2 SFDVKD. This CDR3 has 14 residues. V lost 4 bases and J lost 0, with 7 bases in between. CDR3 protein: CATSEVGSTDTQYF. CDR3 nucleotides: TGTGCCACCAGTGAGGTCGGGAGCACAGATACGCAGTATTTT.

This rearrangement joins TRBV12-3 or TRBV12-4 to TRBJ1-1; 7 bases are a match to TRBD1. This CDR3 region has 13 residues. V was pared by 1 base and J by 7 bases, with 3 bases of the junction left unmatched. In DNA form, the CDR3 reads TGTGCCAGCAGTTTAGGAGGACAGGTTGAAGCTTTCTTT. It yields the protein CASSLGGQVEAFF.

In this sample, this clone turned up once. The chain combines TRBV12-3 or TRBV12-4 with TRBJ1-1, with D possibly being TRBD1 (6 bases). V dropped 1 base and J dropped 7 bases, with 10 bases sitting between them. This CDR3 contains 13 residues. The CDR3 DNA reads TGTGCCAGCAGTTTAGGGACAGCGATTGAAGCTTTCTTT. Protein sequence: CASSLGTAIEAFF.

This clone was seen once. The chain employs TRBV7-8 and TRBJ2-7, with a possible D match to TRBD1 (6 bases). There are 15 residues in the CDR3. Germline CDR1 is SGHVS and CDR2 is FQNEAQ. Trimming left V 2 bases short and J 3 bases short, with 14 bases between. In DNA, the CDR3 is TGTGCCAGCAGCTTACGACATGGGACACACTACGAGCAGTACTTC. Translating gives CASSLRHGTHYEQYF.

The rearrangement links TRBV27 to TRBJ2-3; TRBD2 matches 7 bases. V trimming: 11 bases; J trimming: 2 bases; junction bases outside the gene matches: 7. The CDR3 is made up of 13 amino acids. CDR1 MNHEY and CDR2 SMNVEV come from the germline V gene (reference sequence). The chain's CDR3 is CAWREGSTDTQYF. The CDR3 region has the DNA TGTGCCTGGAGGGAGGGATCCACAGATACGCAGTATTTT.

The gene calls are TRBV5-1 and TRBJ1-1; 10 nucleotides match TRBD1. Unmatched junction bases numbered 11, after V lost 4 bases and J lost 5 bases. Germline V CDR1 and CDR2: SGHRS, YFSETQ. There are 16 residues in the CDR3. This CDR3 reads CASSLTGGGAGTEAFF. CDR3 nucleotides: TGCGCCAGCAGCCTGACAGGGGGCGGTGCGGGGACTGAAGCTTTCTTT. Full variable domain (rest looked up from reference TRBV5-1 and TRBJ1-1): KAGVTQTPRYLIKTRGQQVTLSCSPISGHRSVSWYQQTPGQGLQFLFEYFSETQRNKGNFPGRFSGRQFSNSRSEMNVSTLELGDSALYLCASSLTGGGAGTEAFFGQGTRLTVV.

CDR3 residues: CASSLEGQGIGEQFF. The CDR3 nucleotides read TGTGCCAGCAGCTTGGAGGGACAGGGTATAGGAGAGCAGTTCTTC. V is TRBV5-4 and J is TRBJ2-1; 9 nucleotides line up with TRBD1. Trimming at V came to 0 bases and at J to 10 bases, leaving 8 bases not matched to a gene. The CDR3 consists of 15 residues. Germline loops: CDR1 SGHNT, CDR2 YYREEE (reference sequence).

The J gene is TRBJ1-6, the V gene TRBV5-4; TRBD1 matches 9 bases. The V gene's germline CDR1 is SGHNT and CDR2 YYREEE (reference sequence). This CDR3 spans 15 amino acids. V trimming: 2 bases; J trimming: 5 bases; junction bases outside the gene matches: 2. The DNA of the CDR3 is TGTGCCAGCAGCTTCCGGGACAGGGATAATTCACCCCTCCACTTT. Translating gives CASSFRDRDNSPLHF.

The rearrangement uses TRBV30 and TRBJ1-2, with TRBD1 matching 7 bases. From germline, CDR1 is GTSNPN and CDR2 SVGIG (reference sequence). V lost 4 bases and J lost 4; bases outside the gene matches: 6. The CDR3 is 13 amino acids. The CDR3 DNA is TGTGCCTGGAATCCAGGGGGTGGCTATGGCTACACCTTC. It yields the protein CAWNPGGGYGYTF.

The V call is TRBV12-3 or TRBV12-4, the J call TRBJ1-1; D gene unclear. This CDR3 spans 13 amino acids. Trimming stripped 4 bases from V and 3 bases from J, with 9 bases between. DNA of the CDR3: TGTGCCAGCAGTTCCCAGGTCTACACTGAAGCTTTCTTT. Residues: CASSSQVYTEAFF.

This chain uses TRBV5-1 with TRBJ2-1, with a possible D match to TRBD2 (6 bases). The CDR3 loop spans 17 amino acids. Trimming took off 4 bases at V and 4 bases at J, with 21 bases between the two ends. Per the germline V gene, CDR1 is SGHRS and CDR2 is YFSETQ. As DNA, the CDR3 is TGCGCCAGCAGCCCTAAACGTGCGGGCGCGGGATACAATGAGCAGTTCTTC. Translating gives CASSPKRAGAGYNEQFF.

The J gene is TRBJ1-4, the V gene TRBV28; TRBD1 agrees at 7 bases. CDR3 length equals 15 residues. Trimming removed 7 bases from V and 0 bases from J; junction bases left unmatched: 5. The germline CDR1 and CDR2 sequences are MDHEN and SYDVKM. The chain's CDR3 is CASTSGGTTNEKLFF. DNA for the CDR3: TGTGCCAGCACCTCAGGGGGGACAACTAATGAAAAACTGTTTTTT.